Described below is a single T cell receptor (beta chain) sequence and its context. Trimming pared 7 bases from V and 0 bases from J, leaving 7 bases between. The germline CDR1 and CDR2 sequences are ENHRY and SYGVKD. The CDR3 has 13 amino acids. This entry belongs to a study of control samples from healthy donors and cancer patients. The data were produced by immunoSEQ multiplex PCR, yet TCRdb's version contains in-frame clones alone and is incomplete. The data contain tens of thousands of clones, about 87% of them singletons. The chain employs TRBV10-3 and TRBJ1-3; unclear D gene. Sequenced: blood. The clonotype originates from a woman in her 70s in good health. CDR3 sequence (DNA): TGTGCCATCATGGCAGGCTCTGGAAACACCATATATTTT. Its protein is CAIMAGSGNTIYF.